The text below deals with one T cell receptor (beta chain). This clone came up once. It lacks a known antigen. Qualities for individual bases were not recorded, and no much larger clone is one base off. In light of the paper, this sample's time point label describes: pre-treatment sample, taken before nivolumab and TIL therapy. Baseline tumor samples were excised metastases, mostly pleural nodules or supraclavicular lymph nodes, from the same resection used to grow TIL. Before any PD-1/PD-L1 blockade was given, tumors were harvested, nivolumab was then administered, and patients who progressed went on to receive lymphodepletion, an infusion of expanded TIL, and IL-2. Adults with stage 4 NSCLC were enrolled from October 2017 to early 2020 in a dual-center phase I trial. Samples were obtained from a single-arm, open-label phase I trial in which tumor-infiltrating lymphocyte therapy with nivolumab was evaluated in advanced non-small cell lung cancer. Portions of each resected tumor were snap-frozen in liquid nitrogen and were stored at -80 degrees C. Tumor regions of interest were selected on H&E sections by laser-capture macrodissection, were pulverized into around 15 mg aliquots, and were extracted with Qiagen Allprep kits.

TCR beta CDR3 regions were amplified from genomic DNA with the immunoSEQ v3 hsTCRB kit using bias-controlled multiplex PCR. TCR libraries were sequenced on an Illumina NextSeq 500 to around 1.9 million read pairs for survey level or about 5-6 million for deep level. On the authors' methods: V, D and J genes were assigned, non-productive sequences were removed, and clonality was reported by immunoSEQ Analyzer software. Repertoires were compared using productive Simpson clonality and Morisita overlap index of productive TRB rearrangements between infused TIL and blood. TCRdb provides this immuneACCESS table in a form limited to in-frame rearrangements. Some clones are lacking; in checked studies, under half of them reflect an unresolved V gene, and why the rest are absent is not known. The DNA was the basis for D and trimming; V, J and clone size are from that table. This sample has more than 5,500 clones in its table, and over 55% of those were observed once. Clones ranked in the top ten supply more than 7.5% of the sample.

These data originate in a study of TIL therapy for anti-PD-1-resistant metastatic lung cancer (dated by TCRdb to about 2021). In terms of the full investigation: A median age of roughly 54 years (range about 38-75) and a median tumor PD-L1 proportion score of roughly 5.8% were recorded among enrolled patients. Most of the cohort had lung adenocarcinoma, several tumors were EGFR-mutant and two were ALK-rearranged, and half of the patients were current or former smokers. Across the cohort, whole-exome sequencing showed a median non-synonymous tumor mutation burden of about 1.5 mutations per megabase. T cell receptor beta sequencing of tumor and peripheral blood served to follow clonotypes across the tumor, the expanded TIL product, and serial blood samples.

Study-wide conclusions, independent of this receptor: The cohort was highly selected, with more treatment-naive, never-smoker and oncogene-addicted patients than typical, limiting generalizability. Compared with baseline intratumoral T cells, expanded TIL cultures were more clonal and less diverse (median clonality approximately 6% vs 31%, p < 0.0001). The study protocol defined all tumor marker inferences as exploratory. Clonal turnover during TIL culture was high, and many clones enriched in the product were not detected in the baseline tumor, suggesting clonal contraction rather than faithful expansion.

The CDR3, cysteine through phenylalanine, is 16 amino acids long. The retained sequence is limited to the CDR3, 48 bases, with the frame set at the first base. Taken from the germline V gene, the CDR1 and CDR2 loops are MDHEN and SYDVKM. Trimming accounts for 6 bases at V and 9 bases at J, while the number of junction bases matched to no gene is 13. The sequence was obtained from a person between 25 and 79 years old with non-small cell lung cancer. Material: tumor tissue, obtained at baseline. The chain employs TRBV28 and TRBJ1-6, with 8 bases aligning to TRBD1. The DNA reads as follows: TGTGCCAGCAGGTTGGACCAGGGGGCGAGTGGTTCACCCCTCCACTTT. Its translation is CASRLDQGASGSPLHF.